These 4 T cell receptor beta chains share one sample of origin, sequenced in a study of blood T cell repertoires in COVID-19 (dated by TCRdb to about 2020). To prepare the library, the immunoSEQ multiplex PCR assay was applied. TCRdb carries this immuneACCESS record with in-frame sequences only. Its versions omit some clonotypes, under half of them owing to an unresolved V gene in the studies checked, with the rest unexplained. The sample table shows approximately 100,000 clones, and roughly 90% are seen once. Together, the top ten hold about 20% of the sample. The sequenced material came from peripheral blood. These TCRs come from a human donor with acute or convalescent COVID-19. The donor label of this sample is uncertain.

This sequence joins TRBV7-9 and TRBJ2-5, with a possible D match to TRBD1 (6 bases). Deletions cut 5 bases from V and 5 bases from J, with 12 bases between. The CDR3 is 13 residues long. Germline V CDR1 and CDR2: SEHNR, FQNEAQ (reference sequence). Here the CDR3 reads CASSIQGVETQYF. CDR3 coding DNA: TGTGCCAGCAGCATACAGGGAGTGGAGACCCAGTACTTC.

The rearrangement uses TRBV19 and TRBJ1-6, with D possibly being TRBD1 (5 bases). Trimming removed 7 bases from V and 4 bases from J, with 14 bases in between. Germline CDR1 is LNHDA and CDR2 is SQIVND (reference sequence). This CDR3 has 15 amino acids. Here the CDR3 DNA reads TGTGCCAGTATGGAGGGGCGCACATATAATTCACCCCTCCACTTT. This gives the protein CASMEGRTYNSPLHF.

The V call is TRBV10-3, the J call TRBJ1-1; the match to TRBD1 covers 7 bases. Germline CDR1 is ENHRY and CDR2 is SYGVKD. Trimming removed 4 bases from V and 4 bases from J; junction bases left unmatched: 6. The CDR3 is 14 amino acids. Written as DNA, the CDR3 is TGTGCCATCAGTGGACAGGGACGGGCCACTGAAGCTTTCTTT. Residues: CAISGQGRATEAFF.

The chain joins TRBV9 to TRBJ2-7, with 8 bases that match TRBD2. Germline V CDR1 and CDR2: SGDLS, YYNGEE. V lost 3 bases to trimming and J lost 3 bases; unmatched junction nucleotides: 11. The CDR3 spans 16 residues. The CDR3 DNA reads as TGTGCCAGCAGCGCCGGCCGCGGGAGGCTACACTACGAGCAGTACTTC. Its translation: CASSAGRGRLHYEQYF.